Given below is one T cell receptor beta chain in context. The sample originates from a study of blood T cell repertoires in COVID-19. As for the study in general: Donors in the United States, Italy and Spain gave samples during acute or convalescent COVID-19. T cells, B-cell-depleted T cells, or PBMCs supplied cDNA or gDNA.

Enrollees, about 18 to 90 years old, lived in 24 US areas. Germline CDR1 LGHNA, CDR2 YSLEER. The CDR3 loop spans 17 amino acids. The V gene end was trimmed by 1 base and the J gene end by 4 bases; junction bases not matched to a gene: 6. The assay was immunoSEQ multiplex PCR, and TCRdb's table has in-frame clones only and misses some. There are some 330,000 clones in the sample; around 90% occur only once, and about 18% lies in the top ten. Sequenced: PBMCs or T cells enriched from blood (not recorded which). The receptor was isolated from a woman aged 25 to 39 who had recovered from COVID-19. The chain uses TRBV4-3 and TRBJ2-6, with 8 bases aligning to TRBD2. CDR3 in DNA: TGCGCCAGCAGCCAAGCCCCGCGGGGGGTCGGGGCCAACGTCCTGACTTTC. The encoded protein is CASSQAPRGVGANVLTF.